The entry that follows covers one T cell receptor beta chain sequence. The repertoire was sequenced with immunoSEQ multiplex PCR; TCRdb's copy has only in-frame clones and lacks some. Of about 200,000 clones listed, around 80% are singletons. This sample was included in a study of blood T cell repertoires in COVID-19. Study overall: The study drew acute and convalescent COVID-19 samples from the United States, Italy and Spain. In each case, the material was cDNA or gDNA derived from T cells, B-cell-depleted T cells, or PBMCs.

The sequence derives from a woman between 65 and 79 years old with acute or convalescent COVID-19. What was sequenced was peripheral blood.

This CDR3 is CASSQGGRYYEQYF. The CDR3 DNA follows: TGTGCCAGCAGCCAAGGAGGCCGGTACTACGAGCAGTACTTC. The chain joins TRBV3-1 (or the pseudogene TRBV3-2) to TRBJ2-7; unclear D gene. This CDR3 comprises 14 residues. V was cut by 1 base and J by 3 bases, with 10 bases left in between. CDR1 is LGHDT, CDR2 YNNKEL, per germline (reference sequence).